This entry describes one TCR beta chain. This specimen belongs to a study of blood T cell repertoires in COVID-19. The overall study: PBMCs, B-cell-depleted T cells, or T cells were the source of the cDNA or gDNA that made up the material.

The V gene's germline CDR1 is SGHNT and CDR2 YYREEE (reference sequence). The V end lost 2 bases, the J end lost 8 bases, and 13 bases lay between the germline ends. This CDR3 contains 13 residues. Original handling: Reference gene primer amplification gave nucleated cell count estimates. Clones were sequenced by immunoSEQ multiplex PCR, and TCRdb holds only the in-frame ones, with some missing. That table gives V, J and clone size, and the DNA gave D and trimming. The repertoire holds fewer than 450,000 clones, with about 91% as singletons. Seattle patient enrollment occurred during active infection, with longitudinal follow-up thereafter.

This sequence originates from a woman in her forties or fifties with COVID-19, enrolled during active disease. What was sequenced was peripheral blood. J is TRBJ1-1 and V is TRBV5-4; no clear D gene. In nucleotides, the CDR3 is TGTGCCAGCAGCTTAAGTCGAGGGATGGAAGCTTTCTTT. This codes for CASSLSRGMEAFF.